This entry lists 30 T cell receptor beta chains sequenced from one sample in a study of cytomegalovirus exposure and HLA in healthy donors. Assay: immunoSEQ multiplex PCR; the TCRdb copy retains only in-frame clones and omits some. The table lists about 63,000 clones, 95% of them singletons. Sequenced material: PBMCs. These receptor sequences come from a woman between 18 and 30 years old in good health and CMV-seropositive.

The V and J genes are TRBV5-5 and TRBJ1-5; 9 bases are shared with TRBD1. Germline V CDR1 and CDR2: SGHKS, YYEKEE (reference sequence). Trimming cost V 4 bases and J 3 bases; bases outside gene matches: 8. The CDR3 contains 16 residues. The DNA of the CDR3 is TGTGCCAGCAGCCCGGGACAGGGAGACAACAATCAGCCCCAGCATTTT. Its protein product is CASSPGQGDNNQPQHF.

This chain's CDR3 is CSASKIIRGTGLSEAFF. CDR3 nucleotides: TGCAGCGCTTCGAAAATTATACGCGGGACAGGATTAAGTGAAGCTTTCTTT. The V and J genes are TRBV29-1 and TRBJ1-1; 8 bases map to TRBD1. The CDR3 sequence is 17 residues long. Germline V gene sequence: CDR1 SQVTM, CDR2 ANQGSEA. After removal of 7 bases from V and 7 bases from J, the junction contained 23 bases not matched to a gene.

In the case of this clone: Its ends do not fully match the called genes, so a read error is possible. CDR3 residues: CASSQASGYTGELFF. CDR3 coding DNA: TGTGCCAGCAGTCAAGCTAGCGGATACACCGGGGAGCTGTTTTTT. The V and J genes are TRBV2 and TRBJ2-2, with 7 bases identical to TRBD2. Germline V CDR1 and CDR2: SNHLY, FYNNEI. The CDR3 extends over 15 amino acids.

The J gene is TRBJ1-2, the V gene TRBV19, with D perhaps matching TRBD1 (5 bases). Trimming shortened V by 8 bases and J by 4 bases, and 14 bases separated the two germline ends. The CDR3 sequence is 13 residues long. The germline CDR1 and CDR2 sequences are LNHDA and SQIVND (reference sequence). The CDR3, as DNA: TGTGCCAGTTGTTTTACAGGACGCTATGGCTACACCTTC. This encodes CASCFTGRYGYTF.

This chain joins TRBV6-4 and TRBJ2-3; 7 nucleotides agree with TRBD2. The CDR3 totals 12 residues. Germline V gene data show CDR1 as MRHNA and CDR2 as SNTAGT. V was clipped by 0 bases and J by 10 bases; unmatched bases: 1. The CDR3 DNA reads TGTGCCAGCAGTGACTCGGCGGGGGCGCAGTATTTT. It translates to CASSDSAGAQYF.

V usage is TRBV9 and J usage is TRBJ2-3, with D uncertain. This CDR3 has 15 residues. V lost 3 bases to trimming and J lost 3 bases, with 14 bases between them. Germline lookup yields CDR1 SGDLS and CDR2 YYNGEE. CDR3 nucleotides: TGTGCCAGCAGCGCTGAGCCTGGAGCAACAGATACGCAGTATTTT. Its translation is CASSAEPGATDTQYF.

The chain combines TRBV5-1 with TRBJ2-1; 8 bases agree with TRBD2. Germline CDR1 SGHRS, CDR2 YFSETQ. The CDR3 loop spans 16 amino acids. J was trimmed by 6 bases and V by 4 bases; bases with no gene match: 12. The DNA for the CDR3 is TGCGCCAGCAGCCCCGGTTTGGCGGGAGGTACCAATGAGCAGTTCTTC. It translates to CASSPGLAGGTNEQFF.

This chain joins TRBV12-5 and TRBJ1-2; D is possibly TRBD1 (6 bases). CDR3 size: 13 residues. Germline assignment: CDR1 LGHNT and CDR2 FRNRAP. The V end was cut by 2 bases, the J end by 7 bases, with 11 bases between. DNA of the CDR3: TGTGCTAGTGGTTTGACCGGGACAAGTGGCTACACCTTC. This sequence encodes CASGLTGTSGYTF.

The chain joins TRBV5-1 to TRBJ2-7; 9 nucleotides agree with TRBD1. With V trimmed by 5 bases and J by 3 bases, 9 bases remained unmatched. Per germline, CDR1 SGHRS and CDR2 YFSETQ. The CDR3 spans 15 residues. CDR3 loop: CASRKQGAGNYEQYF. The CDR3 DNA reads TGCGCCAGCAGAAAACAGGGGGCTGGGAACTACGAGCAGTACTTC. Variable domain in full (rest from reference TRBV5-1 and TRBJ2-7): KAGVTQTPRYLIKTRGQQVTLSCSPISGHRSVSWYQQTPGQGLQFLFEYFSETQRNKGNFPGRFSGRQFSNSRSEMNVSTLELGDSALYLCASRKQGAGNYEQYFGPGTRLTVT.

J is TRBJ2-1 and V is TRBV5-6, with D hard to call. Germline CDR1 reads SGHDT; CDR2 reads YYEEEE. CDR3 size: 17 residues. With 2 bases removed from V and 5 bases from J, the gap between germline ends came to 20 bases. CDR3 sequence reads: CASSLVFEALSHNEQFF. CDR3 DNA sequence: TGTGCCAGCAGCTTAGTTTTCGAAGCCCTTTCCCACAATGAGCAGTTCTTC.

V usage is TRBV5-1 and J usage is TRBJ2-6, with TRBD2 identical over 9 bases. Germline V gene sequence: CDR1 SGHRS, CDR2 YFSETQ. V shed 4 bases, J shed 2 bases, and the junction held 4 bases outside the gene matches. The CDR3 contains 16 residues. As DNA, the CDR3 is TGCGCCAGCAGCCGCCGGACTAGCGCTGGGGCCAACGTCCTGACTTTC. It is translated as CASSRRTSAGANVLTF.

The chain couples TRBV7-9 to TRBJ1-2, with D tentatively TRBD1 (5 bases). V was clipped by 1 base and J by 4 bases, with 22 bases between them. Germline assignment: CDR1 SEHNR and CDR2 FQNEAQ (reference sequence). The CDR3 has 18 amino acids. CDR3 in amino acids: CASSLDPSGPHRSYGYTF. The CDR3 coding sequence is TGTGCCAGCAGCTTAGACCCGTCCGGGCCTCACAGGTCCTATGGCTACACCTTC.

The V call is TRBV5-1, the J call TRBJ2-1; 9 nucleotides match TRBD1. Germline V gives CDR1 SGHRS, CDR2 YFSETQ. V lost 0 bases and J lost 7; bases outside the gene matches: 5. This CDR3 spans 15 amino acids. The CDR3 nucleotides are TGCGCCAGCAGCTTGGACGGGACAGGGTTTAATGAGCAGTTCTTC. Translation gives CASSLDGTGFNEQFF. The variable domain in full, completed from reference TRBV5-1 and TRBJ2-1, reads KAGVTQTPRYLIKTRGQQVTLSCSPISGHRSVSWYQQTPGQGLQFLFEYFSETQRNKGNFPGRFSGRQFSNSRSEMNVSTLELGDSALYLCASSLDGTGFNEQFFGPGTRLTVL.

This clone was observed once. CDR3 loop: CASSKVTDRGVDEQFF. CDR3 DNA sequence: TGTGCCAGCAGCAAAGTCACGGACAGGGGGGTAGATGAGCAGTTCTTC. V and J are TRBV21-1 and TRBJ2-1; the table assigns TRBD1, which was not confirmed against the DNA. TRBV21-1 is marked as a pseudogene. This CDR3 spans 16 amino acids.

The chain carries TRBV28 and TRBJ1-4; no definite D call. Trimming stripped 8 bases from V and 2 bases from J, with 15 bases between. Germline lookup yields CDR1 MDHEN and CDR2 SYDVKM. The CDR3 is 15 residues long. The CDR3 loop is CASRTAGSTNEKLFF. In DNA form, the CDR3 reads TGTGCCAGCCGAACCGCCGGGTCCACTAATGAAAAACTGTTTTTT.

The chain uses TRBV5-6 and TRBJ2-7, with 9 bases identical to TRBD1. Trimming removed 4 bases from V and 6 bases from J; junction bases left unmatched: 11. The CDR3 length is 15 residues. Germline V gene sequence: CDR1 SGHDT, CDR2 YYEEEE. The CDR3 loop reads CASSPPGQGYGEQYF. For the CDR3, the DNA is TGTGCCAGCAGCCCTCCGGGACAGGGTTACGGCGAGCAGTACTTC.

The DNA for the CDR3 is TGTGCCAGCAGCCGAACGGGACTCAGCACAGATACGCAGTATTTT. Protein: CASSRTGLSTDTQYF. J is TRBJ2-3 and V is TRBV9; the D gene is possibly TRBD2 (6 bases). From germline, CDR1 is SGDLS and CDR2 YYNGEE. This CDR3 is 15 amino acids long. Trimming removed 4 bases from V and 0 bases from J, with 12 bases in between. Looking up the rest from reference TRBV9 and TRBJ2-3 gives the full variable domain: DSGVTQTPKHLITATGQRVTLRCSPRSGDLSVYWYQQSLDQGLQFLIQYYNGEERAKGNILERFSAQQFPDLHSELNLSSLELGDSALYFCASSRTGLSTDTQYFGPGTRLTVL.

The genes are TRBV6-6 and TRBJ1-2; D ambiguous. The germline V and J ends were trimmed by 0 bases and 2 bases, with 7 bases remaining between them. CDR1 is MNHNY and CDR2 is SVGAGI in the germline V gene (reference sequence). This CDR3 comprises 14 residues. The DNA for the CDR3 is TGTGCCAGCAGTTACTCAGCCAGGAACTATGGCTACACCTTC. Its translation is CASSYSARNYGYTF.

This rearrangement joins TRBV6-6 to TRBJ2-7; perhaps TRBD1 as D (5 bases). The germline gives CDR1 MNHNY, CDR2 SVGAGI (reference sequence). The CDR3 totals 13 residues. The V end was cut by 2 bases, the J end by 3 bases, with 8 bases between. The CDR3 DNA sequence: TGTGCCAGCAGTTACCCCCAGGGCTACGAGCAGTACTTC. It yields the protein CASSYPQGYEQYF.

This CDR3 is CASSLSTDQETQYF. CDR3 bases: TGTGCCAGCAGTTTATCCACAGACCAAGAGACCCAGTACTTC. The rearrangement links TRBV27 to TRBJ2-5, with D uncertain. The germline V gene encodes CDR1 MNHEY and CDR2 SMNVEV (reference sequence). This CDR3 comprises 14 residues. V shed 0 bases and J shed 0 bases, with 5 bases lying between them.

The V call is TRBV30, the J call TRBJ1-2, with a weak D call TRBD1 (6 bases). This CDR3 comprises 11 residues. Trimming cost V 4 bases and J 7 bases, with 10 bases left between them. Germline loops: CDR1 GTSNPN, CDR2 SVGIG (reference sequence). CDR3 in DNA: TGTGCCTGGACTGCGGGGGCTGGCTACACCTTC. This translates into CAWTAGAGYTF.

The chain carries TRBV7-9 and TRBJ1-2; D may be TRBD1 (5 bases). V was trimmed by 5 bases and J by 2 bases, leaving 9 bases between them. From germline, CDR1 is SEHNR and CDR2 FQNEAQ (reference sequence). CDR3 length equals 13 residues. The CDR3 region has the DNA TGTGCCAGCAGCCATCAGGGAAACTATGGCTACACCTTC. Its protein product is CASSHQGNYGYTF.

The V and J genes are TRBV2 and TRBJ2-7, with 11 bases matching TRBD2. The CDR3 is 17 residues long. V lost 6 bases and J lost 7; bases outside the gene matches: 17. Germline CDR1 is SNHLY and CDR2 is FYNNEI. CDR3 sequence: CASRNRGTSGPMGEQYF. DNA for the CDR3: TGTGCCAGCAGGAATAGGGGGACTAGCGGACCTATGGGGGAGCAGTACTTC.

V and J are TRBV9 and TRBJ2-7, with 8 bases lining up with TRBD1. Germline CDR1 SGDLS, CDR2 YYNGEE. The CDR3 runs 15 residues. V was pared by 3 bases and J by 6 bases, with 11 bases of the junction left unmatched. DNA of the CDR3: TGTGCCAGCAGCGCAAACTGGGACAGGCCAGGCGAGCAGTACTTC. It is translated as CASSANWDRPGEQYF.

The CDR3 here is CASSRGNQETQYF. CDR3 nucleotide sequence: TGTGCCAGCAGTCGGGGGAACCAAGAGACCCAGTACTTC. V and J are TRBV6-5 and TRBJ2-5, with D possibly being TRBD2 (6 bases). V was trimmed by 5 bases and J by 0 bases, leaving 7 bases between them. CDR3 length: 13 residues. CDR1 is MNHEY and CDR2 is SVGAGI in the germline V gene.

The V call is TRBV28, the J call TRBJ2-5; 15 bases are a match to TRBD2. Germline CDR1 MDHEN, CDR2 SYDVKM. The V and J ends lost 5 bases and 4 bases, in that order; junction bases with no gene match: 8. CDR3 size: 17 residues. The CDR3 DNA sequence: TGTGCCAGCAGTGGACTAGCGGGGGGGCCCTGGGGAGAGACCCAGTACTTC. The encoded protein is CASSGLAGGPWGETQYF.

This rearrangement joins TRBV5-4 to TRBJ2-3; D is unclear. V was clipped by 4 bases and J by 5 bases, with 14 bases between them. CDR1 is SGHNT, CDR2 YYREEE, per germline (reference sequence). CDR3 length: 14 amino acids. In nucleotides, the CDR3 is TGTGCCAGCAGCCTCAGCGTGGCCCAAGATACGCAGTATTTT. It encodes CASSLSVAQDTQYF.

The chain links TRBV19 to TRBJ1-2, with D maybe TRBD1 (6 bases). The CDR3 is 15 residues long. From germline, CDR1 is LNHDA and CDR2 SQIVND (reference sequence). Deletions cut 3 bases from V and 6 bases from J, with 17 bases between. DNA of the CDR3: TGTGCCAGTAGTATGGAGACAGGTCTATTTGATGGCTACACCTTC. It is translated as CASSMETGLFDGYTF.

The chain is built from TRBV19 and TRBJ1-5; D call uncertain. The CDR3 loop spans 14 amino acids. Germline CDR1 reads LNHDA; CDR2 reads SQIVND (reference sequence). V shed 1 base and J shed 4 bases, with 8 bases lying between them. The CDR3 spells CASSIASSNQPQHF. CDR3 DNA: TGTGCCAGTAGTATAGCCAGTTCAAATCAGCCCCAGCATTTT. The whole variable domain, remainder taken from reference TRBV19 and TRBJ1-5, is DGGITQSPKYLFRKEGQNVTLSCEQNLNHDAMYWYRQDPGQGLRLIYYSQIVNDFQKGDIAEGYSVSREKKESFPLTVTSAQKNPTAFYLCASSIASSNQPQHFGDGTRLSIL.

The CDR3 DNA sequence: TGCGCCAGCAGCCTCTCGGGGGAGGACTACTACGAGCAGTACTTC. It is translated as CASSLSGEDYYEQYF. This chain joins TRBV5-1 and TRBJ2-7; perhaps TRBD2 as D (6 bases). Trimming shortened V by 4 bases and J by 3 bases, and 17 bases separated the two germline ends. Germline CDR1 SGHRS, CDR2 YFSETQ. CDR3 size: 15 residues. Together with reference TRBV5-1 and TRBJ2-7, the CDR3 gives the full variable domain: KAGVTQTPRYLIKTRGQQVTLSCSPISGHRSVSWYQQTPGQGLQFLFEYFSETQRNKGNFPGRFSGRQFSNSRSEMNVSTLELGDSALYLCASSLSGEDYYEQYFGPGTRLTVT.